The 8 T cell receptor beta chains below come from one sample, sequenced in a study of blood T cell repertoires in COVID-19 (dated by TCRdb to the early 2020s). Receptors were amplified or captured by the immunoSEQ multiplex PCR assay. In TCRdb, the immuneACCESS table is reduced to in-frame sequences with V and J assigned. These tables do not hold every clone; where another copy was compared, an unresolved V gene accounts for under half, and the others remain unexplained. The sample records about 280,000 clones, 88% of which are singletons. Approximately 2% of the sample comes from the top ten. Sequenced material: PBMCs or T cells enriched from blood (not recorded which). The receptors shown here come from a woman aged 55-75 years in a cohort exposed to, infected with or recovered from COVID-19 (not recorded which).

The rearrangement uses TRBV21-1 and TRBJ1-3. TRBV21-1 is a recognized pseudogene. This CDR3 region has 17 residues. The CDR3 coding sequence is TGTGCCAGCAGCTCCGGGGGTCAGGTGTGCTCTGGAAACACCATATATTTT. Residues: CASSSGGQVCSGNTIYF.

V is TRBV6-5 and J is TRBJ1-1; the match to TRBD1 covers 9 bases. Germline CDR1 MNHEY, CDR2 SVGAGI. The CDR3 is made up of 13 amino acids. With V trimmed by 9 bases and J by 2 bases, 4 bases remained unmatched. The CDR3 protein is CASLTGGNTEAFF. For the CDR3, the DNA is TGTGCCAGTCTAACAGGGGGCAACACTGAAGCTTTCTTT.

The rearrangement uses TRBV13 and TRBJ2-7; TRBD2 aligns across 7 bases. With V trimmed by 5 bases and J by 1 base, 11 bases remained unmatched. The CDR3 has 16 residues. The germline gives CDR1 PRHDT, CDR2 FYEKMQ (reference sequence). The CDR3 DNA is TGTGCCAGCAGCCACGTGGGGGGGAGGGATTCCTACGAGCAGTACTTC. Protein: CASSHVGGRDSYEQYF.

This chain uses TRBV9 with TRBJ2-3; 11 positions agree with TRBD2. The CDR3 loop spans 15 amino acids. CDR1 and CDR2 from the germline V gene are SGDLS and YYNGEE. After removal of 1 base from V and 6 bases from J, the junction contained 4 bases not matched to a gene. The CDR3 DNA follows: TGTGCCAGCAGCGTACTAGCGGGAGGCTTTGATACGCAGTATTTT. Encoded protein: CASSVLAGGFDTQYF.

This sequence joins TRBV6-5 and TRBJ1-4, with 7 bases matching TRBD1. The CDR3 has 15 amino acids. After removal of 2 bases from V and 5 bases from J, the junction contained 5 bases not matched to a gene. The germline V gene has CDR1 MNHEY and CDR2 SVGAGI. CDR3 region: CASSYVTGKNEKLFF. CDR3 DNA: TGTGCCAGCAGTTACGTGACAGGGAAAAATGAAAAACTGTTTTTT.

The genes are TRBV2 and TRBJ2-5; tentative D call: TRBD1 (6 bases). Germline CDR1 is SNHLY and CDR2 is FYNNEI. The CDR3 has 13 residues. The V gene lost 4 bases and the J gene lost 3 bases, with 9 bases spanning the gap. The CDR3 here is CASSGTAKETQYF. The CDR3 DNA reads as TGTGCCAGCAGTGGGACAGCCAAAGAGACCCAGTACTTC. Full variable domain (outside the CDR3, taken from reference TRBV2 and TRBJ2-5): EPEVTQTPSHQVTQMGQEVILRCVPISNHLYFYWYRQILGQKVEFLVSFYNNEISEKSEIFDDQFSVERPDGSNFTLKIRSTKLEDSAMYFCASSGTAKETQYFGPGTRLLVL.

V usage is TRBV10-3 and J usage is TRBJ2-1; 12 bases line up with TRBD2. CDR3 size: 17 residues. Germline CDR1 ENHRY, CDR2 SYGVKD. The ends lost 1 base at V and 10 bases at J; junction bases unmatched: 11. The CDR3 reads CAISEYLRTSGTGEQFF. In nucleotides, the CDR3 is TGTGCCATCAGTGAGTATCTTAGGACTAGCGGGACGGGCGAGCAGTTCTTC.

V usage is TRBV6-5 and J usage is TRBJ2-7; D gene ambiguous. This CDR3 has 12 amino acids. Per the germline V gene, CDR1 is MNHEY and CDR2 is SVGAGI. V was clipped by 6 bases and J by 2 bases, with 8 bases between them. In nucleotides, the CDR3 is TGTGCCAGCAGCGGAGAGACCTACGAGCAGTACTTC. It translates to CASSGETYEQYF.